In this sample, the clone carrying this T cell receptor (beta chain) turned up once. This sample stems from a study of PD-1 blockade in mismatch repair-deficient tumors. Trimming took 5 bases from V and 15 from J; bases not matched to a gene: 10. The CDR3 runs to 14 residues. The germline CDR1 and CDR2 sequences are SEHNR and FQNEAQ (reference sequence). The table came from immunoSEQ multiplex PCR; TCRdb's copy has only in-frame clones and leaves some out. The table includes 120,000 or so clones, roughly 90% detected once. This receptor was taken from an adult with mismatch repair-deficient cancer. The rearrangement uses TRBV7-9 and TRBJ2-1; 13 bases align to TRBD2. The sample was peripheral blood, taken approximately 71 weeks after starting pembrolizumab. The chain's CDR3 is CASSLGTSGNGGFF. The DNA for the CDR3 is TGTGCCAGCAGCCTTGGGACTAGCGGGAATGGGGGGTTCTTC.